What follows is one T cell receptor (beta chain) and its context. This clone's antigen is unknown. Base qualities are not at hand, and no much larger clone is one base apart. Genomic DNA was extracted from sorted cells for sequencing of the TCRbeta CDR3 region. The immunoSEQ Assay was used to sequence the TCRbeta CDR3 regions. TCRdb stores this immuneACCESS table with in-frame sequences only. Part of the clones is absent; in the studies checked, under half of the shortfall reflects unresolved V genes, and no reason is known for the rest. In all, the sample holds around 68,000 clones, and 75% to 90% of those were seen once. The ten largest clones take up around 2.7% of the sample. The sample comes from a study of OX40 agonist ivuxolimab in advanced cancers. About the investigation overall: Ivuxolimab, which targeted the costimulatory receptor OX40 (CD134), was an agonistic, fully human IgG2 monoclonal antibody. Intravenous ivuxolimab was administered to patients every 2 weeks at six dose levels: 0.01, 0.1, 0.3, 1.5, 3 and 10 mg/kg. Of the roughly 52 dose-escalation patients, hepatocellular carcinoma was present in around 20, melanoma in some 15, renal cell carcinoma in 9 and head and neck cancer in 9. A male proportion of about 79% and a mean age of approximately 55 years, ranging from about 20 to 80, were recorded for the dose-escalation cohort. Patients were allowed to have had prior anti-PD-1, anti-PD-L1 or anti-CTLA-4 therapy, and around 37% of the dose-escalation patients had previously received checkpoint inhibitors. Partial responses occurred in three dose-escalation patients: two with cutaneous melanoma and one with hepatocellular carcinoma. Peripheral TCRbeta sequencing aimed to test whether ivuxolimab altered TCR sequence diversity and caused clonal T-cell expansion. The paper describes the monotherapy dose-escalation part (N ≈ 52 patients) of the phase I trial of ivuxolimab. General study outcomes and caveats: Which antigens the clonally expanded peripheral T cells were specific for was not determined. In the 0.1-3.0 mg/kg groups, partial responders had among the lowest normalized peripheral clonal expansion, particularly in CD8+ T cells. At doses of 0.1 to 3.0 mg/kg, clonal expansion of both CD4+ and CD8+ blood T cells was observed from baseline to week 6. After ivuxolimab, CD8+ T cells had more expanded clones than CD4+ T cells on average. Low levels of normalized T-cell clonal expansion were also seen in some patients who did not respond.

V and J are trimmed by 5 bases and 5 bases, and the gene matches miss 8 bases of the junction. Reading from cysteine to phenylalanine, the CDR3 counts 14 amino acids. Only CDR3 DNA is held: 42 bases, read in frame from base 1. The CDR1 and CDR2 encoded by the germline V gene (reference sequence) are SEHNR and FQNEAQ. The trial excluded patients who had a history of autoimmune disease or were on systemic immunosuppression. Peripheral blood for TCR sequencing was collected from all dose cohorts at baseline, on cycle 4 day 1, and on cycle 7 day 1. The samples were drawn from a first-in-human, open-label, multicenter phase I dose-escalation trial of ivuxolimab. Adults with locally advanced or metastatic head and neck squamous cell, hepatocellular, melanoma or renal cell carcinoma were enrolled in the trial. Before TCR sequencing, CD4+ and CD8+ T cells were separately sorted from peripheral blood.

The clonotype was recovered from an adult with an advanced solid tumor such as melanoma, head and neck, liver or kidney cancer. The chain links TRBV7-9 with TRBJ2-7, and 8 junctional nucleotides match TRBD1. Sample: CD4+ or CD8+ T cells sorted from blood, taken in a trial of the OX40 agonist ivuxolimab. DNA sequence: TGTGCCAGCAGCACGGGGACAGGTGGGAACGAGCAGTACTTC. Its protein is CASSTGTGGNEQYF.